This is a list of T cell receptor beta chains from one sample in a study of OX40 agonist ivuxolimab in advanced cancers. The protocol was immunoSEQ multiplex PCR, while the TCRdb copy is restricted to in-frame clones and leaves out a portion. The sample contains around 70,000 clones, approximately 78% of which appear only once. Sequenced here: CD4+ or CD8+ T cells sorted from blood, sampled in a trial of the OX40 agonist ivuxolimab. The receptors come from an adult with an advanced solid tumor such as melanoma, head and neck, liver or kidney cancer. Each CDR3 is given with its conserved first and last residue. The D gene is left open where the match is weak. Size is stated for part of the rows, as once, few or many counts, or as a class when the clone is expanded.

d_call: -; clone_size: few; j_call: TRBJ1-2; cdr3_length: 15; v_call: TRBV7-9; cdr3_nt: TGTGCCAGCAGCTTAGCGCGCGGGGAGTACTATGGCTACACCTTC; cdr3_aa: CASSLARGEYYGYTF
d_call: -; clone_size: -; j_call: TRBJ1-4; cdr3_length: 16; v_call: TRBV6-6; cdr3_nt: TGTGCCAGCAGTTACCTCCCGCCGGCGGCTAATGAAAAACTGTTTTTT; cdr3_aa: CASSYLPPAANEKLFF
d_call: TRBD1; clone_size: -; j_call: TRBJ1-2; cdr3_length: 14; v_call: TRBV6-4; cdr3_nt: TGTGCCAGCAGGGACAGGGGGCGCGTCTGTGGCTACACCTTC; cdr3_aa: CASRDRGRVCGYTF
d_call: -; clone_size: -; j_call: TRBJ2-5; cdr3_length: 14; v_call: TRBV7-2; cdr3_nt: TGTGCCAGCAGCTTATCAGGGTCCAGAGAGACCCAGTACTTC; cdr3_aa: CASSLSGSRETQYF
d_call: TRBD2; clone_size: -; j_call: TRBJ2-5; cdr3_length: 15; v_call: TRBV5-4; cdr3_nt: TGTGCCAGCAGCCCGGGACTAGCGGTTCGGGAGACCCAGTACTTC; cdr3_aa: CASSPGLAVRETQYF
d_call: -; clone_size: few; j_call: TRBJ2-7; cdr3_length: 12; v_call: TRBV7-2; cdr3_nt: TGTGCCAGCAGCTTAGGGGGTACGAAGCCGTACTTC; cdr3_aa: CASSLGGTKPYF
d_call: -; clone_size: -; j_call: TRBJ1-5; cdr3_length: 13; v_call: TRBV6-6; cdr3_nt: TGTGCCAGCAGTTACTCCCCGAGTCAGCCCCAGCATTTT; cdr3_aa: CASSYSPSQPQHF
d_call: -; clone_size: -; j_call: TRBJ2-3; cdr3_length: 15; v_call: TRBV9; cdr3_nt: TGTGCCAGCAGCGTAGGTCTCAGCGGCACAGATACGCAGTATTTT; cdr3_aa: CASSVGLSGTDTQYF
d_call: TRBD2; clone_size: -; j_call: TRBJ2-7; cdr3_length: 14; v_call: TRBV18; cdr3_nt: TGTGCCAGCTCACCAATGATCCGGGGGGACGAGCAGTACTTC; cdr3_aa: CASSPMIRGDEQYF
d_call: TRBD1; clone_size: -; j_call: TRBJ2-7; cdr3_length: 16; v_call: TRBV5-1; cdr3_nt: TGCGCCAGCAGCCGCGGGGCAGGGGGCCAACCCAGCGAGCAGTACTTC; cdr3_aa: CASSRGAGGQPSEQYF
d_call: TRBD2; clone_size: -; j_call: TRBJ2-7; cdr3_length: 15; v_call: TRBV6-1; cdr3_nt: TGTGCCAGCAGGGCCGGGACTAGCGGTACTGTAGAGCAGTACTTC; cdr3_aa: CASRAGTSGTVEQYF
d_call: -; clone_size: -; j_call: TRBJ2-7; cdr3_length: 12; v_call: TRBV5-1; cdr3_nt: TGCGCCAGCAGCTTGGACGGGTATGAGCAGTACTTC; cdr3_aa: CASSLDGYEQYF
d_call: TRBD1; clone_size: -; j_call: TRBJ1-5; cdr3_length: 15; v_call: TRBV6-1; cdr3_nt: TGTGCCAGCACCGGACAGGAGTATGGCAATCAGCCCCAGCATTTT; cdr3_aa: CASTGQEYGNQPQHF
d_call: -; clone_size: -; j_call: TRBJ1-2; cdr3_length: 15; v_call: TRBV18; cdr3_nt: TGTGCCAGCTCACCCAACCCAGGGACTAACTATGGCTACACCTTC; cdr3_aa: CASSPNPGTNYGYTF
d_call: TRBD2; clone_size: -; j_call: TRBJ2-3; cdr3_length: 14; v_call: TRBV28; cdr3_nt: TGTGCCAGTATACTAGCGGGTGGCACAGATACGCAGTATTTT; cdr3_aa: CASILAGGTDTQYF
d_call: TRBD2; clone_size: -; j_call: TRBJ2-4; cdr3_length: 16; v_call: TRBV7-2; cdr3_nt: TGTGCCAGCAGCTTTTCGCTAGCGGGGTGGGAGGAACCTCAGTACTTC; cdr3_aa: CASSFSLAGWEEPQYF
d_call: TRBD1; clone_size: few; j_call: TRBJ1-6; cdr3_length: 15; v_call: TRBV28; cdr3_nt: TGTGCCAGCAGTTTGGCAGGGGGCTATAATTCACCCCTCCACTTT; cdr3_aa: CASSLAGGYNSPLHF
d_call: -; clone_size: -; j_call: TRBJ2-3; cdr3_length: 14; v_call: TRBV2; cdr3_nt: TGTGCCAGCAGTGACCGGCGGCGCACAGATACGCAGTATTTT; cdr3_aa: CASSDRRRTDTQYF
d_call: -; clone_size: -; j_call: TRBJ1-1; cdr3_length: 14; v_call: TRBV15; cdr3_nt: TGTGCCACCAGCAGATTAAGCACGGGCACTGAAGCTTTCTTT; cdr3_aa: CATSRLSTGTEAFF
d_call: -; clone_size: -; j_call: TRBJ2-7; cdr3_length: 14; v_call: TRBV28; cdr3_nt: TGTGCCAGCAGTTCCGCGGGGGCTCGGAACGAGCAGTACTTC; cdr3_aa: CASSSAGARNEQYF
d_call: TRBD1; clone_size: -; j_call: TRBJ2-1; cdr3_length: 15; v_call: TRBV2; cdr3_nt: TGTGCCAGCAACGAACAGGGGAGCTCCTACAATGAGCAGTTCTTC; cdr3_aa: CASNEQGSSYNEQFF
d_call: TRBD1; clone_size: -; j_call: TRBJ1-2; cdr3_length: 15; v_call: TRBV6-5; cdr3_nt: TGTGCCAGCAGTTACTCGATAACAGGGGGCTATGGCTACACCTTC; cdr3_aa: CASSYSITGGYGYTF
d_call: TRBD2; clone_size: -; j_call: TRBJ2-3; cdr3_length: 14; v_call: TRBV7-2; cdr3_nt: TGTGCCAGCAGCTTAGGCGATGGCGGGGGAACGCAGTATTTT; cdr3_aa: CASSLGDGGGTQYF
d_call: -; clone_size: few; j_call: TRBJ1-1; cdr3_length: 14; v_call: TRBV14; cdr3_nt: TGTGCCAGCAGCCGGCAGGGGTATTCCACTGAAGCTTTCTTT; cdr3_aa: CASSRQGYSTEAFF
d_call: -; clone_size: few; j_call: TRBJ2-3; cdr3_length: 12; v_call: TRBV7-2; cdr3_nt: TGTGCCAGCAGCACCAGGGTAGATACGCAGTATTTT; cdr3_aa: CASSTRVDTQYF
d_call: TRBD2; clone_size: -; j_call: TRBJ2-1; cdr3_length: 15; v_call: TRBV27; cdr3_nt: TGTGCCAGCAGTTTTGCGGGAGGGAATAACAATGAGCAGTTCTTC; cdr3_aa: CASSFAGGNNNEQFF
d_call: TRBD1; clone_size: -; j_call: TRBJ1-4; cdr3_length: 13; v_call: TRBV28; cdr3_nt: TGTGCCAGCAGGGATACCGGGACAGGGTTACTGTTTTTT; cdr3_aa: CASRDTGTGLLFF
d_call: -; clone_size: -; j_call: TRBJ1-1; cdr3_length: 15; v_call: TRBV5-1; cdr3_nt: TGCGCCAGCAGCTTGGGTGGGGAATCGAACACTGAAGCTTTCTTT; cdr3_aa: CASSLGGESNTEAFF
d_call: -; clone_size: -; j_call: TRBJ2-5; cdr3_length: 11; v_call: TRBV29-1; cdr3_nt: TGCAGCGTTGGGCTGCAAGAGACCCAGTACTTC; cdr3_aa: CSVGLQETQYF
d_call: TRBD1; clone_size: -; j_call: TRBJ1-2; cdr3_length: 16; v_call: TRBV15; cdr3_nt: TGTGCCACCAGCAGAGGTGGACAGGCCCTTAACTATGGCTACACCTTC; cdr3_aa: CATSRGGQALNYGYTF
d_call: -; clone_size: few; j_call: TRBJ1-2; cdr3_length: 13; v_call: TRBV14; cdr3_nt: TGTGCCAGCAGCCAAGTCGCAAGTCGGGGCTACACCTTC; cdr3_aa: CASSQVASRGYTF
d_call: -; clone_size: -; j_call: TRBJ2-7; cdr3_length: 12; v_call: TRBV7-2; cdr3_nt: TGTGCCAGCAGCCCCGCGGGGTTCGAGCAGTACTTC; cdr3_aa: CASSPAGFEQYF
d_call: -; clone_size: -; j_call: TRBJ2-5; cdr3_length: 12; v_call: TRBV2; cdr3_nt: TGTGCCAGCATTTTAGACTCGGTAACCCAGTACTTC; cdr3_aa: CASILDSVTQYF
d_call: -; clone_size: -; j_call: TRBJ1-5; cdr3_length: 13; v_call: TRBV10-2; cdr3_nt: TGCGCCAGCAGTGGTACTAGCAATCAGCCCCAGCATTTT; cdr3_aa: CASSGTSNQPQHF
d_call: TRBD1; clone_size: -; j_call: TRBJ1-5; cdr3_length: 15; v_call: TRBV15; cdr3_nt: TGTGCCACCAGCGGCGGCAGGGGGGGCAATCAGCCCCAGCATTTT; cdr3_aa: CATSGGRGGNQPQHF
d_call: -; clone_size: -; j_call: TRBJ1-1; cdr3_length: 13; v_call: TRBV11-2; cdr3_nt: TGTGCCAGCAGCTTAGACAGCAACACTGAAGCTTTCTTT; cdr3_aa: CASSLDSNTEAFF
d_call: TRBD1; clone_size: -; j_call: TRBJ1-2; cdr3_length: 14; v_call: TRBV25-1; cdr3_nt: TGTGCCAGCAGTGACTGGGGACAGAACTATGGCTACACCTTC; cdr3_aa: CASSDWGQNYGYTF
d_call: -; clone_size: -; j_call: TRBJ1-2; cdr3_length: 13; v_call: TRBV18; cdr3_nt: TGTGCCAGCTCACCAGGACAAGTCTCTGGCTACACCTTC; cdr3_aa: CASSPGQVSGYTF
d_call: TRBD2; clone_size: -; j_call: TRBJ2-5; cdr3_length: 16; v_call: TRBV5-4; cdr3_nt: TGTGCCAGCAGCTTGGACGGCGGGGGGGCTAGGAAGACCCAGTACTTC; cdr3_aa: CASSLDGGGARKTQYF
d_call: -; clone_size: many; j_call: TRBJ2-1; cdr3_length: 15; v_call: TRBV4-1; cdr3_nt: TGCGCCAGCAGCCAACGTATAATAGGGCCTAATGAGCAGTTCTTC; cdr3_aa: CASSQRIIGPNEQFF
d_call: -; clone_size: -; j_call: TRBJ2-1; cdr3_length: 15; v_call: TRBV25-1; cdr3_nt: TGTGCCAGCAGTGTAGGCAGGGGGGCCTACAATGAGCAGTTCTTC; cdr3_aa: CASSVGRGAYNEQFF
d_call: -; clone_size: -; j_call: TRBJ2-7; cdr3_length: 15; v_call: TRBV5-1; cdr3_nt: TGCGCCAGCAGCGCGGGCGGGACAAATACCTACGAGCAGTACTTC; cdr3_aa: CASSAGGTNTYEQYF
d_call: -; clone_size: -; j_call: TRBJ2-5; cdr3_length: 14; v_call: TRBV2; cdr3_nt: TGTGCCAGCAGTAGGACAGTGGCTGGAGAGACCCAGTACTTC; cdr3_aa: CASSRTVAGETQYF
d_call: TRBD1; clone_size: -; j_call: TRBJ2-4; cdr3_length: 16; v_call: TRBV10-3; cdr3_nt: TGTGCCATCAGCACCGGGACAGGCCTAGCCAAAAACATTCAGTACTTC; cdr3_aa: CAISTGTGLAKNIQYF
d_call: -; clone_size: -; j_call: TRBJ2-1; cdr3_length: 15; v_call: TRBV27; cdr3_nt: TGTGCCAGCAGTCCACGACCCGGGCGGGGATATGAGCAGTTCTTC; cdr3_aa: CASSPRPGRGYEQFF
d_call: -; clone_size: -; j_call: TRBJ1-5; cdr3_length: 14; v_call: TRBV19; cdr3_nt: TGTGCCAGTAGTGCGACGGGCCCTAATCAGCCCCAGCATTTT; cdr3_aa: CASSATGPNQPQHF
d_call: -; clone_size: -; j_call: TRBJ2-7; cdr3_length: 11; v_call: TRBV20-1; cdr3_nt: TGCAGTGCTAGTCTGACCTACGAGCAGTACTTC; cdr3_aa: CSASLTYEQYF
d_call: TRBD2; clone_size: -; j_call: TRBJ2-4; cdr3_length: 16; v_call: TRBV4-2; cdr3_nt: TGTGCCAGCAGCCAAGCTAGCGGGGGGAACAAAAACATTCAGTACTTC; cdr3_aa: CASSQASGGNKNIQYF
d_call: -; clone_size: -; j_call: TRBJ2-6; cdr3_length: 16; v_call: TRBV6-6; cdr3_nt: TGTGCCAGCAGTGTCGTGAGTGGTTCTGGGGCCAACGTCCTGACTTTC; cdr3_aa: CASSVVSGSGANVLTF
d_call: -; clone_size: few; j_call: TRBJ1-1; cdr3_length: 14; v_call: TRBV29-1; cdr3_nt: TGCAGCGCCTCCCCCCCAGGGTCCAACACTGAAGCTTTCTTT; cdr3_aa: CSASPPGSNTEAFF
d_call: -; clone_size: -; j_call: TRBJ2-7; cdr3_length: 14; v_call: TRBV7-2; cdr3_nt: TGTGCCAGCAGCTTAGAAGTGGTGGCTTACGAGCAGTACTTC; cdr3_aa: CASSLEVVAYEQYF
d_call: TRBD2; clone_size: -; j_call: TRBJ2-1; cdr3_length: 16; v_call: TRBV2; cdr3_nt: TGTGCCAGCAGCTATGAGCGGGGGATTACCTACAATGAGCAGTTCTTC; cdr3_aa: CASSYERGITYNEQFF
d_call: TRBD1; clone_size: -; j_call: TRBJ2-7; cdr3_length: 17; v_call: TRBV9; cdr3_nt: TGTGCCAGCAGCGTACTTCGATCACAGGGGGCAGGCTACGAGCAGTACTTC; cdr3_aa: CASSVLRSQGAGYEQYF
d_call: -; clone_size: -; j_call: TRBJ2-1; cdr3_length: 15; v_call: TRBV6-5; cdr3_nt: TGTGCCAGCAGGCACGGGTATCAGACGGGGGTGGAGCAGTTCTTC; cdr3_aa: CASRHGYQTGVEQFF
d_call: TRBD1; clone_size: -; j_call: TRBJ2-7; cdr3_length: 14; v_call: TRBV2; cdr3_nt: TGTGCCAGCCAGGGACAGGGGCTTTCCTACGAGCAGTACTTC; cdr3_aa: CASQGQGLSYEQYF
d_call: -; clone_size: few; j_call: TRBJ1-1; cdr3_length: 13; v_call: TRBV7-9; cdr3_nt: TGTGCCAGCAGCTTTGGCGGAGAATTGGAAGCTTTCTTT; cdr3_aa: CASSFGGELEAFF
d_call: -; clone_size: few; j_call: TRBJ2-1; cdr3_length: 12; v_call: TRBV6-5; cdr3_nt: TGTGCCACCGGACTGACCTACAATGAGCAGTTCTTC; cdr3_aa: CATGLTYNEQFF
d_call: TRBD1; clone_size: -; j_call: TRBJ2-5; cdr3_length: 15; v_call: TRBV7-6; cdr3_nt: TGTGCCAGCAGCCCGCGACAGGGCCAGCGGGAGACCCAGTACTTC; cdr3_aa: CASSPRQGQRETQYF
d_call: -; clone_size: -; j_call: TRBJ2-7; cdr3_length: 14; v_call: TRBV29-1; cdr3_nt: TGCAGCGTAGCAACCGGGACAAATTCCTACGAGCAGTACTTC; cdr3_aa: CSVATGTNSYEQYF